Shown below are 22 T cell receptor beta chains from a single sample sequenced in a study of regulatory T cells in long-lasting Graves disease. Combining iRepertoire HTBI primers with Arm-PCR of CDR3 regions, the authors built TCR beta libraries. Each CDR3 protein is one row after TCRdb ran MiXCR on the multiplex PCR reads. The sample has around 450,000 distinct CDR3 sequences; about 15% are singletons. Time point described: newly diagnosed GD, antithyroid drugs for less than 3 months. After RNA was extracted from PBMCs, the TCR library was made from it. The same data also contributed to another study, on T cells in Graves' hyperthyroidism and ophthalmopathy.

Sample: peripheral blood mononuclear cells (PBMCs), taken at new diagnosis, from a patient treated with antithyroid drugs. All receptors derive from a woman aged 35 to 49 with Graves disease.

This clonotype was counted at least ten times. The gene calls are TRBV7-3 and TRBJ1-1, with a tentative D call TRBD1 (5 bases). V was clipped by 5 bases and J by 1 base, with 5 bases between them. The CDR3 loop spans 12 amino acids. The germline V gene has CDR1 SGHTA and CDR2 FQGTGA. The CDR3 nucleotides are TGTGCCAGCAGCGGACAGAACACTGAAGCTTTCTTT. Amino acids: CASSGQNTEAFF.

The chain uses TRBV6-5 and TRBJ1-4; D gene ambiguous. CDR1 and CDR2 from the germline V gene are MNHEY and SVGAGI. Trimming cost V 2 bases and J 7 bases, with 17 bases left between them. The CDR3 is made up of 16 amino acids. The CDR3 sequence: CASSYRAGTLVEKLFF. In DNA form, the CDR3 reads TGTGCCAGCAGTTACCGCGCGGGCACTCTAGTTGAAAAACTGTTTTTT.

Only a few counts were recorded for this clonotype. This likely stems from a read error, as it lies one base from a far larger clone. The rearrangement links TRBV2 to TRBJ2-1; 8 bases agree with TRBD2. The better agreement between TRBJ2-7 and the DNA end casts doubt on the J call. This CDR3 spans 15 amino acids. CDR1 and CDR2 (germline): SNHLY, FYNNEI. The CDR3 nucleotides are TGTGCCAGCAGTGATGTCAGCGGGAGATCCTACGAGCAGTACTTC. The encoded protein is CASSDVSGRSYEQYF.

This clonotype was seen many times. V is TRBV3-1 and J is TRBJ2-3; 10 nucleotides match TRBD2. The CDR3 is 18 residues long. J lost 4 bases, V lost 0 bases, and 10 bases had no gene match. Germline CDR1 is LGHDT and CDR2 is YNNKEL (reference sequence). The CDR3 nucleotides are TGTGCCAGCAGCCAAGAGAGGACTAGCGGTCTCGTGCCAGATACGCAGTATTTT. Protein product: CASSQERTSGLVPDTQYF.

The chain is built from TRBV3-1 and TRBJ2-7, with D possibly matching TRBD1 (5 bases). The V gene's germline CDR1 is LGHDT and CDR2 YNNKEL (reference sequence). This CDR3 region has 14 residues. Trimming shortened V by 4 bases and J by 1 base, and 11 bases separated the two germline ends. The CDR3 here is CASSPVRASYEQYF. The CDR3 region has the DNA TGTGCCAGCAGCCCCGTCAGGGCATCCTACGAGCAGTACTTC.

In this sample, this clonotype turned up many times. The J gene is TRBJ2-3, the V gene TRBV10-3, with D possibly TRBD1 on 6 matching bases. The CDR3 has 17 amino acids. Trimming took off 0 bases at V and 0 bases at J, with 13 bases between the two ends. The germline V gene has CDR1 ENHRY and CDR2 SYGVKD. This CDR3 reads CAISESPQTGSTDTQYF. The CDR3 DNA sequence: TGTGCCATCAGTGAGTCGCCCCAGACAGGAAGCACAGATACGCAGTATTTT.

The table lists this clonotype with many counts. The gene calls are TRBV13 and TRBJ2-3, with 9 bases matching TRBD2. The J segment lost 0 bases and the V segment lost 4 bases, leaving 8 bases of the junction unmatched. The CDR3 is made up of 17 amino acids. CDR1 is PRHDT and CDR2 is FYEKMQ in the germline V gene (reference sequence). The CDR3 reads CASSSGASGTSTDTQYF. The CDR3 DNA is TGTGCCAGCAGCTCTGGGGCTAGCGGGACTAGCACAGATACGCAGTATTTT.

At least ten counts were recorded for this clonotype. This chain joins TRBV5-1 and TRBJ2-1, with a tentative D call TRBD2 (5 bases). The CDR3 consists of 18 residues. V lost 4 bases to trimming and J lost 0 bases, with 20 bases between them. Germline V gene data show CDR1 as SGHRS and CDR2 as YFSETQ. CDR3 bases: TGCGCCAGCAGCGGGATGGGTGGCAGCGGAAGCTCCTACAATGAGCAGTTCTTC. Translated: CASSGMGGSGSSYNEQFF. Full variable domain (rest looked up from reference TRBV5-1 and TRBJ2-1): KAGVTQTPRYLIKTRGQQVTLSCSPISGHRSVSWYQQTPGQGLQFLFEYFSETQRNKGNFPGRFSGRQFSNSRSEMNVSTLELGDSALYLCASSGMGGSGSSYNEQFFGPGTRLTVL.

This clonotype came up many times. This chain uses TRBV7-9 with TRBJ2-1, with a tentative D call TRBD2 (5 bases). This CDR3 is 13 amino acids long. The V end lost 2 bases, the J end lost 9 bases, and 11 bases lay between the germline ends. Germline CDR1 reads SEHNR; CDR2 reads FQNEAQ (reference sequence). The CDR3 spells CASSLQPEGEQFF. The CDR3, as DNA: TGTGCCAGCAGCTTACAACCCGAGGGTGAGCAGTTCTTC. Drawing the rest from reference TRBV7-9 and TRBJ2-1, the complete variable domain is DTGVSQNPRHKITKRGQNVTFRCDPISEHNRLYWYRQTLGQGPEFLTYFQNEAQLEKSRLLSDRFSAERPKGSFSTLEIQRTEQGDSAMYLCASSLQPEGEQFFGPGTRLTVL.

The table lists this clonotype with many counts. The V gene is TRBV27, the J gene TRBJ2-1; 9 nucleotides align to TRBD1. V gave up 6 bases and J gave up 8 bases; unmatched junction bases: 8. The CDR3 runs 14 residues. Germline CDR1 and CDR2: MNHEY and SMNVEV (reference sequence). CDR3 loop: CASRPPTGGHEQFF. CDR3 in DNA: TGTGCCAGCAGACCCCCCACAGGGGGCCATGAGCAGTTCTTC.

This clonotype occurred once. This could be a read error, since a much larger clone is one nucleotide away. The chain has TRBV6-1 and TRBJ2-7; 12 bases match TRBD1. CDR1 is MNHNS, CDR2 SASEGT, per germline. This CDR3 region has 14 residues. For the CDR3, the DNA is TGTGCCAGCAGCCCAGGGACAGGGGGCCGGGAGCAGCACTTC. This sequence encodes CASSPGTGGREQHF.

Notes on this clonotype: A much larger clonotype is one base distant, so this may be a read error. This rearrangement joins TRBV28 to TRBJ2-1; D ambiguous. V was trimmed by 5 bases and J by 5 bases, leaving 7 bases between them. CDR3 length: 12 amino acids. The V gene's germline CDR1 is MDHEN and CDR2 SYDVKM. CDR3 nucleotides: TGTGCCAGCAGTCAGAGCCACAATGAGCAGTTCTTC. Its translation: CASSQSHNEQFF.

The table lists this clonotype with many counts. The CDR3 region has the DNA TGTGCCAGCAGCCAAGCGGACTTCTCCTACAATGAGCAGTTCTTC. Residues: CASSQADFSYNEQFF. The chain combines TRBV28 with TRBJ2-1; TRBD2 is a possible D gene (5 bases). The CDR3 runs to 15 residues. Germline V CDR1 and CDR2: MDHEN, SYDVKM. The V and J ends lost 6 bases and 0 bases respectively, with 12 bases between them.

This clonotype was seen repeatedly, ten times or more. The V gene is TRBV24-1, the J gene TRBJ2-5; possibly TRBD2 for D (7 bases). Germline CDR1 is KGHDR and CDR2 is SFDVKD. The CDR3 consists of 13 residues. The V end lost 10 bases, the J end lost 4 bases, and 15 bases lay between the germline ends. In DNA, the CDR3 is TGTGCCACAAGCAAGGGGGGGCGAGAGACCCAGTACTTC. It translates to CATSKGGRETQYF.

This clonotype appeared a few times. The J gene is TRBJ1-3, the V gene TRBV28, with 7 nucleotides matching TRBD1. Germline loops: CDR1 MDHEN, CDR2 SYDVKM. With 5 bases clipped from V and 2 bases from J, the junction kept 9 bases outside the gene matches. There are 16 residues in the CDR3. The CDR3 protein is CASSLILQGTGNTIYF. In DNA form, the CDR3 reads TGTGCCAGCAGTCTTATCCTACAGGGGACTGGAAACACCATATATTTT.

The CDR3 loop reads CSALTGGLGNQPQHF. DNA for the CDR3: TGCAGTGCACTGACAGGCGGTCTGGGCAATCAGCCCCAGCATTTT. This rearrangement joins TRBV20-1 to TRBJ1-5; maybe TRBD1 (6 bases). Germline V lookup: CDR1 DFQATT, CDR2 SNEGSKA (reference sequence). This CDR3 has 15 amino acids. Deletions cut 6 bases from V and 2 bases from J, with 17 bases between.

The CDR3, as DNA: TGTGCCAGCAGCTCCATAGCTGGGGCCAACGTCCTGACTTTC. Its protein is CASSSIAGANVLTF. The chain combines TRBV7-9 with TRBJ2-6; D not certain. This CDR3 comprises 14 residues. Germline CDR1 reads SEHNR; CDR2 reads FQNEAQ (reference sequence). V lost 4 bases and J lost 2, with 6 bases in between.

This clonotype has at least ten counts. The rearrangement links TRBV7-2 to TRBJ2-7; 11 nucleotides agree with TRBD2. Germline values: CDR1 SGHTA, CDR2 FQGNSA. This CDR3 has 14 residues. The V gene end was trimmed by 1 base and the J gene end by 4 bases; junction bases not matched to a gene: 0. This CDR3 reads CASSLVAGGYEQYF. The CDR3 DNA follows: TGTGCCAGCAGCTTAGTAGCGGGAGGGTACGAGCAGTACTTC.

This chain joins TRBV6-2 or TRBV6-3 and TRBJ2-1, with TRBD2 matching 9 bases. V lost 2 bases to trimming and J lost 9 bases; unmatched junction nucleotides: 5. This CDR3 is built from 14 residues. Germline loops: CDR1 MNHEY, CDR2 SVGEGT. Here the CDR3 DNA reads TGTGCCAGCAGTTACGCGGGGGGGTGGGGTGAGCAGTTCTTC. Its protein product is CASSYAGGWGEQFF.

Many counts were recorded for this clonotype. J is TRBJ2-7 and V is TRBV12-3 or TRBV12-4; 10 bases map to TRBD1. The CDR3 totals 17 residues. With V trimmed by 4 bases and J by 4 bases, 13 bases remained unmatched. The CDR3 bases are TGTGCCAGCAGTTCCACCTCGTGGACAGGGGGTGGTTACGAGCAGTACTTC. Translated: CASSSTSWTGGGYEQYF.

This clonotype came up a few times. Germline and junction disagree at one end, which may indicate a read error. The chain joins TRBV7-8 to TRBJ2-3; maybe TRBD1 (5 bases). The germline CDR1 and CDR2 sequences are SGHVS and FQNEAQ. The CDR3 loop spans 17 amino acids. The CDR3 region has the DNA TGTGTCAGCAGCTTAGCCTCGTCGGCCAAGGGGCGCGGTACGCAGTATTTT. Amino acids: CVSSLASSAKGRGTQYF.

This clonotype was picked up many times. The chain carries TRBV2 and TRBJ1-5; TRBD1 aligns across 7 bases. The V and J ends lost 4 bases and 0 bases, in that order; junction bases with no gene match: 3. Germline CDR1 SNHLY, CDR2 FYNNEI. The CDR3 covers 15 residues. CDR3 sequence reads: CASSVQGISNQPQHF. Here the CDR3 DNA reads TGTGCCAGCAGTGTACAGGGGATTAGCAATCAGCCCCAGCATTTT.